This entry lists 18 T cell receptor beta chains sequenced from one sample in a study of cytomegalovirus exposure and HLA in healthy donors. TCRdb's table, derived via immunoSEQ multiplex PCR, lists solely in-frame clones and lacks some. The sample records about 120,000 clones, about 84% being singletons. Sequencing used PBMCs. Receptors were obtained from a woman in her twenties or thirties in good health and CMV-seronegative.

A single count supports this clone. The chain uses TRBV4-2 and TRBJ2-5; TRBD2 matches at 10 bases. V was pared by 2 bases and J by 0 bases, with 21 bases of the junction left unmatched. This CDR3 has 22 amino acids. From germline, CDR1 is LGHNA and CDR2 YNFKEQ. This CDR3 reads CASSQPPRSGGALGRDQETQYF. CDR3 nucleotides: TGTGCCAGCAGCCAACCCCCCAGAAGCGGGGGGGCCCTGGGTAGGGACCAAGAGACCCAGTACTTC.

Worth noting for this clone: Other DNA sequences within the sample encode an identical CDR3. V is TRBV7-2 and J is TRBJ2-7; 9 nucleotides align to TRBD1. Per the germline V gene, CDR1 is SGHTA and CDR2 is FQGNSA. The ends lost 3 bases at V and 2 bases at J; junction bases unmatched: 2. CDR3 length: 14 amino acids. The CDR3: CASSLGQGAYEQYF. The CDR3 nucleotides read TGTGCCAGCAGCTTGGGACAGGGAGCCTACGAGCAGTACTTC. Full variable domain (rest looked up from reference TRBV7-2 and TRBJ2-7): GAGVSQSPSNKVTEKGKDVELRCDPISGHTALYWYRQSLGQGLEFLIYFQGNSAPDKSGLPSDRFSAERTGGSVSTLTIQRTQQEDSAVYLCASSLGQGAYEQYFGPGTRLTVT.

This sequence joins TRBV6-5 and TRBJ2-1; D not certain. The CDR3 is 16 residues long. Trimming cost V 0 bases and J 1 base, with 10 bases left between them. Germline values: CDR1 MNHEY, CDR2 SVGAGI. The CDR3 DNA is TGTGCCAGCAGTTACTCGTTTAGCAGTTCCTACAATGAGCAGTTCTTC. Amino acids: CASSYSFSSSYNEQFF.

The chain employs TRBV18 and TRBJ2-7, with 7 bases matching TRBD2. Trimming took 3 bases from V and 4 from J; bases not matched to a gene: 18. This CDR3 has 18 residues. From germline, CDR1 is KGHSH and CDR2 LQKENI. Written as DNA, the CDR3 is TGTGCCAGCTCACCCCCACCCGCGGACGGCAGCGGGGCTTACGAGCAGTACTTC. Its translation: CASSPPPADGSGAYEQYF.

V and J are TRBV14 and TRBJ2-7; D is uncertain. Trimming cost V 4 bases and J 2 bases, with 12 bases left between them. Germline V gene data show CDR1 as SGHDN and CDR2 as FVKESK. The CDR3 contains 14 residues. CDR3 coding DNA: TGTGCCAGCAGCCTCGTTTACGGAGCCTACGAGCAGTACTTC. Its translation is CASSLVYGAYEQYF. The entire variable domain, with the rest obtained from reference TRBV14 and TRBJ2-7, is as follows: EAGVTQFPSHSVIEKGQTVTLRCDPISGHDNLYWYRRVMGKEIKFLLHFVKESKQDESGMPNNRFLAERTGGTYSTLKVQPAELEDSGVYFCASSLVYGAYEQYFGPGTRLTVT.

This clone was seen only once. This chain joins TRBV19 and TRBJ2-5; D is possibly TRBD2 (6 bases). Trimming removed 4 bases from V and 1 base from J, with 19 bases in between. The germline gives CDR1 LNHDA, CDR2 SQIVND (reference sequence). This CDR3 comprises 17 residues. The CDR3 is CASSKVGTQVRQETQYF. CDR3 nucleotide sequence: TGTGCCAGTAGTAAAGTCGGGACTCAGGTCCGCCAAGAGACCCAGTACTTC.

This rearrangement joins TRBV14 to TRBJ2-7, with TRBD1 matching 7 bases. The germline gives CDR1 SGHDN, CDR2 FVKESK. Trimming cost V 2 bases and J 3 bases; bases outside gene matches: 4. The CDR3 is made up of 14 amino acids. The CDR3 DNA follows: TGTGCCAGCAGCCAACCAGGGGGTCGCTACGAGCAGTACTTC. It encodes CASSQPGGRYEQYF.

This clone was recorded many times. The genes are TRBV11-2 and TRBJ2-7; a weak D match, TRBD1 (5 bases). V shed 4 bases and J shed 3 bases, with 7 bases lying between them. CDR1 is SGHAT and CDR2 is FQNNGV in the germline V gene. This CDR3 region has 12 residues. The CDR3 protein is CASSSDSYEQYF. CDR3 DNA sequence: TGTGCCAGCAGCTCAGACAGCTACGAGCAGTACTTC.

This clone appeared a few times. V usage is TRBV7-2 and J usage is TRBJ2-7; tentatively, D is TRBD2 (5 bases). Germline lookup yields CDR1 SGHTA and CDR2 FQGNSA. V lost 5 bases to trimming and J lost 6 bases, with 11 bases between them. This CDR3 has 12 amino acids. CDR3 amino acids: CASSPPAGEQYF. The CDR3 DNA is TGTGCCAGCAGCCCCCCTGCGGGCGAGCAGTACTTC.

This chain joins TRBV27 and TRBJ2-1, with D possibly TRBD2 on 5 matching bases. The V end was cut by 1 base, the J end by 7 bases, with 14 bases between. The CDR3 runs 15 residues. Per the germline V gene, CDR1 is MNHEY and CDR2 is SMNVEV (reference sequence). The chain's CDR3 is CASSLYPGRGNEQFF. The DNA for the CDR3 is TGTGCCAGCAGTTTATACCCGGGGAGAGGGAATGAGCAGTTCTTC.

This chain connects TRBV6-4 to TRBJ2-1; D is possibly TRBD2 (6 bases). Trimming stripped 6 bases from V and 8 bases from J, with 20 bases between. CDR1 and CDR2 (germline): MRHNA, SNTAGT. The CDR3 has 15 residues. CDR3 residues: CASSLTSTGGDEQFF. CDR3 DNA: TGTGCCAGCAGCCTGACTAGTACTGGAGGGGATGAGCAGTTCTTC.

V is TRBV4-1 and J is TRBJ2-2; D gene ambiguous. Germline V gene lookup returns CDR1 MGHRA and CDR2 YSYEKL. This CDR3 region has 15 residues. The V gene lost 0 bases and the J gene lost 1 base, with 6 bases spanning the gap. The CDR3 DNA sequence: TGCGCCAGCAGCCAAGATGTACAGAACACCGGGGAGCTGTTTTTT. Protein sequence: CASSQDVQNTGELFF.

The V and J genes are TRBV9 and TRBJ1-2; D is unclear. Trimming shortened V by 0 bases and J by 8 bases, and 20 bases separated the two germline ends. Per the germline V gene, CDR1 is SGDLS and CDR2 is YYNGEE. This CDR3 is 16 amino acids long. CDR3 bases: TGTGCCAGCAGCGTAGGAGTAGGTGTTTCTACCAGGGGCTACACCTTC. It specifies CASSVGVGVSTRGYTF.

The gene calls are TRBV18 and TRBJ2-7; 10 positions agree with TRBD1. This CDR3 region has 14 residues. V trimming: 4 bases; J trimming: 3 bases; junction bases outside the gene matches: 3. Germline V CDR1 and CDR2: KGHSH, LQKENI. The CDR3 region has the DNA TGTGCCAGCTCACGACAGGGGGCTGACTACGAGCAGTACTTC. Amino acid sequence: CASSRQGADYEQYF.

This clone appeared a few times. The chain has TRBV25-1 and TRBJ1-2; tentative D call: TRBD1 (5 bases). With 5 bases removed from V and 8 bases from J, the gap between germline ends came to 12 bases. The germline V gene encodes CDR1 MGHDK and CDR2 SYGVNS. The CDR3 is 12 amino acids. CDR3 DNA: TGTGCCAGCAGTTCAGGGAAATCGGGCTACACCTTC. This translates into CASSSGKSGYTF.

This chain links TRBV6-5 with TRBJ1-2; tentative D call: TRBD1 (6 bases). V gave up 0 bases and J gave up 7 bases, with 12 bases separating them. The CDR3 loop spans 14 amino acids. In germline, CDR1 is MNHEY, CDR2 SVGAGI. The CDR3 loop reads CASSYSMGAGGYTF. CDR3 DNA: TGTGCCAGCAGTTACTCGATGGGGGCGGGTGGCTACACCTTC.

The CDR3 spells CASSGTGAYQPQHF. The CDR3 DNA reads as TGTGCCAGCAGTGGGACAGGGGCGTACCAGCCCCAGCATTTT. The chain recombines TRBV6-1 with TRBJ1-5; TRBD1 matches 9 bases. V lost 4 bases, J lost 7 bases, and 5 bases stayed unmatched. The CDR3 has 14 residues. Germline V gene lookup returns CDR1 MNHNS and CDR2 SASEGT.

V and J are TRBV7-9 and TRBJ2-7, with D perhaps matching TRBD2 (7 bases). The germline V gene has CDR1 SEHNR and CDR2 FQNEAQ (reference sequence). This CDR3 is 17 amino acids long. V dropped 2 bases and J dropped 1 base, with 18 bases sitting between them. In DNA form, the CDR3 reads TGTGCCAGCAGCTTAATTGGGGGGGCCGAAAAGTCCTACGAGCAGTACTTC. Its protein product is CASSLIGGAEKSYEQYF.